The clone carrying this TCR beta chain was detected only a few times. The antigen remains unidentified. This sample was included in a study of cytomegalovirus exposure and HLA in healthy donors. Across the study: Of approximately 400 genotyped donors, about 81% clustered with self-reported Caucasian donors. Study findings and constraints: HLA restriction was apparent for most CMV-associated TCR beta chains in a later analysis.

The PCR contained 60 Vbeta and 13 Jbeta primers. Sequencing used immunoSEQ multiplex PCR; TCRdb keeps in-frame clones, though not all of them. Seen here are approximately 50,000 clones, 65% to 90% observed once, and the top ten hold roughly 4.5%. V lost 3 bases and J 9 bases, leaving 21 bases between the germline ends. There are 15 residues in the CDR3. Germline V gene sequence: CDR1 MNHEY, CDR2 SVGAGI. The V call is TRBV6-5, the J call TRBJ2-7; a possible D gene is TRBD2 (5 bases). The TCR sequence derives from a man younger than 45 in good health and CMV-seronegative. Specimen: PBMCs. CDR3 nucleotide sequence: TGTGCCAGCAGTTATTCCGCCGGGGATCCGAAAGTGCAGTACTTC. This sequence encodes CASSYSAGDPKVQYF.